This T cell receptor (beta chain) was recovered during a study of T cell clonality in common variable immunodeficiency. Study-level findings and limits: Authors noted CVID clonality's cause needs subpopulation repertoire sequencing.

Sequencing was performed with immunoSEQ multiplex PCR; in TCRdb, only in-frame clones are kept and a portion is missing. The sample holds about 52,000 clones, and no clone turns up only once. This clone was counted many times. Its matching antigen is unknown. The TCR comes from a person between 18 and 75 years old in good health. The sequenced material came from peripheral blood mononuclear cells.

The sequenced CDR3 bases are TGTGCCTGGAATCCCCCCGGAACAGAGGAC. This codes for CAWNPPGTED. The complete CDR3 reads CAWNPPGTEDYTF. The V call is TRBV30, the J call TRBJ1-2; the D is unclear. The read ends 3 residues early relative to the CDR3; the germline J gene fills the gap. CDR1 and CDR2 from the germline V gene are GTSNPN and SVGIG (reference sequence). This CDR3 region has 13 residues.